A single sample is the source of the 11 T cell receptor beta chains below, sequenced in a study of tumor-infiltrating lymphocytes in primary liver carcinoma. The input was approximately 500 ng total RNA; TCR beta cDNA was made from it with a constant-region primer. Three rounds of nested multiplex PCR with slightly modified ARM-PCR produced TCR beta libraries. Two initial PCR rounds of about 10 cycles each paired TRBV1-TRBV30 forward primers with a C-beta reverse primer. From the multiplex PCR reads, TCRdb called clonotypes with MiXCR, one entry per CDR3 protein. The table shows 99,000 or so distinct CDR3 sequences, with about three quarters occurring only once. For each extraction, RNA and DNA were obtained together from approximately 20-30 mg of unsorted bulk tissue. Material: liver tumor tissue from sampling region 5. Indicated subset: tumor region T5, tumor centre. The receptor set was obtained from a woman aged 60-75 years with primary liver carcinoma and hepatitis B virus infection.

The V and J genes are TRBV11-3 and TRBJ2-3; D gene unclear. The CDR3 consists of 12 residues. V lost 10 bases to trimming and J lost 10 bases, with 18 bases between them. CDR1 and CDR2 from the germline V gene are SGHNT and YENEEA. This CDR3 reads CANRPFGDAQYF. The CDR3 DNA sequence: TGTGCCAACAGACCGTTCGGCGATGCGCAGTATTTT.

In regard to this clonotype: The junction departs from germline at one end; a sequencing error may be responsible. V is TRBV7-8 and J is TRBJ2-7; 7 bases fit TRBD1. This CDR3 spans 15 amino acids. Germline V gene data show CDR1 as SGHVS and CDR2 as FQNEAQ. The CDR3 reads CARSLRGPSSYEQYF. The CDR3 DNA reads TGTGCCAGAAGCCTAAGGGGGCCGAGCTCCTACGAGCAGTACTTT. The full variable domain, completed using reference TRBV7-8 and TRBJ2-7, is GAGVSQSPRYKVAKRGQDVALRCDPISGHVSLFWYQQALGQGPEFLTYFQNEAQLDKSGLPSDRFFAERPEGSVSTLKIQRTQQEDSAVYLCARSLRGPSSYEQYFGPGTRLTVT.

This clonotype is labeled medium-sized. The CDR3 is CASSLEYGGGKTQYF. DNA for the CDR3: TGTGCCAGCAGCTTAGAGTACGGGGGGGGGAAGACCCAGTACTTC. The chain has TRBV11-2 and TRBJ2-5, with 8 bases matching TRBD2. Per germline, CDR1 SGHAT and CDR2 FQNNGV. V was clipped by 0 bases and J by 6 bases; unmatched bases: 6. The CDR3 contains 15 residues.

About this clonotype itself: At one end, the junction sequence differs from germline, possibly due to a read error. The rearrangement joins TRBV28 to TRBJ2-3; 14 bases align to TRBD2. The CDR3 covers 18 residues. The germline gives CDR1 MDHEN, CDR2 SYDVKM. CDR3 in amino acids: CASSLPTSGRVEADTQYF. The CDR3 bases are TGTGCCAGCAGTTTACCGACTAGCGGGAGGGTTGAGGCAGATACGCAATATTTT. The full variable domain, its missing parts supplied by reference TRBV28 and TRBJ2-3, is DVKVTQSSRYLVKRTGEKVFLECVQDMDHENMFWYRQDPGLGLRLIYFSYDVKMKEKGDIPEGYSVSREKKERFSLILESASTNQTSMYLCASSLPTSGRVEADTQYFGPGTRLTVL.

This clonotype was counted at least ten times. V is TRBV6-1 and J is TRBJ1-6; TRBD1 matches 9 bases. V shed 4 bases, J shed 6 bases, and the junction held 4 bases outside the gene matches. Germline CDR1 MNHNS, CDR2 SASEGT. The CDR3 length is 15 residues. CDR3 DNA sequence: TGTGCCAGCAGTGCCCGGGGACAGGGTAATTCACCCCTCCACTTT. As protein: CASSARGQGNSPLHF.

A remark on this clonotype: One end of the junction does not line up with germline, which may come from a read error. The V call is TRBV20-1, the J call TRBJ2-7, with a tentative D call TRBD1 (6 bases). The germline V gene has CDR1 DFQATT and CDR2 SNEGSKA (reference sequence). The CDR3 is made up of 14 amino acids. CDR3 coding DNA: TGCAGTGCTGGAAACAGGGATATATCCTACGAACAGTACTTC. Its protein is CSAGNRDISYEQYF.

This clonotype has just one count. This sequence joins TRBV20-1 and TRBJ2-5, with 9 bases fitting TRBD2. The germline V gene encodes CDR1 DFQATT and CDR2 SNEGSKA (reference sequence). The CDR3 contains 17 residues. J lost 6 bases, V lost 0 bases, and 14 bases had no gene match. The DNA of the CDR3 is TGCAGTGCTAGAGAATCTGTTAGCGGGAGTATTATTAAGACCCAGTACTTC. Translating gives CSARESVSGSIIKTQYF.

The rearrangement links TRBV11-2 to TRBJ2-7; perhaps D is TRBD1 or TRBD2 (5 bases each). The CDR3 is 13 amino acids. Trimming took off 9 bases at V and 5 bases at J, with 17 bases between the two ends. Germline CDR1 and CDR2: SGHAT and FQNNGV. As DNA, the CDR3 is TGTGCCAGTAACTTCGGTCGGGGCCACGAGCAGTACTTC. This gives the protein CASNFGRGHEQYF.

This clonotype was found once. The V call is TRBV12-3 or TRBV12-4, the J call TRBJ2-1; weak D call: TRBD1 (6 bases). V was shortened by 8 bases and J by 7 bases, with 24 bases between the two germline ends. This CDR3 has 16 residues. Here the CDR3 DNA reads TGTGCCAGCGGTTCTCGCCCACGGAACAGGGATAATGAGCAGTTCTTC. This sequence encodes CASGSRPRNRDNEQFF.

In regard to this clonotype: A much larger clone sits a single nucleotide away, making a read error possible. The chain links TRBV11-2 to TRBJ2-5; D is ambiguous. V was trimmed by 5 bases and J by 4 bases, leaving 5 bases between them. CDR1 and CDR2 from the germline V gene are SGHAT and FQNNGV. CDR3 size: 11 residues. The CDR3 sequence: CASSTAETQYF. In DNA form, the CDR3 reads TGTGCCAGCAGCACCGCAGAGACCCAGTACTTC.

This clonotype was counted many times. The gene calls are TRBV28 and TRBJ2-5; possibly TRBD1 for D (5 bases). The CDR3 totals 15 residues. The ends were cut back, 4 bases at V and 5 bases at J, with 17 bases in the middle. CDR1 is MDHEN and CDR2 is SYDVKM in the germline V gene. The CDR3 region is CASSSFRGTGETQYF. DNA of the CDR3: TGTGCCAGCAGTTCGTTTAGGGGTACCGGGGAGACCCAGTACTTC.